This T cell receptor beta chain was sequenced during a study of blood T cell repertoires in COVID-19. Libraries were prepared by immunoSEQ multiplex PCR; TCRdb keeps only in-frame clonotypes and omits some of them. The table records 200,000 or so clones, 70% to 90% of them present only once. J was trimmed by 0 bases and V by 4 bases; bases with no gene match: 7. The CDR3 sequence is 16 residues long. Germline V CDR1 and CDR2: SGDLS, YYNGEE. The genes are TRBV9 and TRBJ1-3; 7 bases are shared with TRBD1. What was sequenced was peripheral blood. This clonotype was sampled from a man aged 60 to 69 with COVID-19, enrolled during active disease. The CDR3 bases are TGTGCCAGCAGCCTTCAGGACAGGATCTCTGGAAACACCATATATTTT. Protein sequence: CASSLQDRISGNTIYF.